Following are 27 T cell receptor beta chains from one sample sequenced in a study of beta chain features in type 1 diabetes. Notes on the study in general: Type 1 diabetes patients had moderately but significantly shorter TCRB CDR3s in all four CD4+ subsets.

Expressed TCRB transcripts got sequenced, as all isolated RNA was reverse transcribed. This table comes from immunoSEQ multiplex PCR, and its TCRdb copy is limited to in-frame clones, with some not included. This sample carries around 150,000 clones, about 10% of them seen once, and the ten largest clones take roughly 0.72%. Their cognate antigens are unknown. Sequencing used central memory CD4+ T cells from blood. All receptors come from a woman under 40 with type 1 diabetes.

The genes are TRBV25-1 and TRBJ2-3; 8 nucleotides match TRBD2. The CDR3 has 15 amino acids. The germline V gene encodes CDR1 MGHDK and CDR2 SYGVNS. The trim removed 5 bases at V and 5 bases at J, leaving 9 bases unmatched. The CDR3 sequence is CASSQSGSKEDTQYF. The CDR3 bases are TGTGCCAGCAGTCAAAGCGGGAGTAAAGAAGATACGCAGTATTTT.

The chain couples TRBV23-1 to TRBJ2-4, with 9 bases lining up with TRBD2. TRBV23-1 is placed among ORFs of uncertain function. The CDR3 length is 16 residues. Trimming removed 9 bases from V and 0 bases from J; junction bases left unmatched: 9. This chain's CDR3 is CASGGSGRIAKNIQYF. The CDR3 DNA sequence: TGCGCCAGTGGGGGTAGCGGGAGAATAGCCAAAAACATTCAGTACTTC.

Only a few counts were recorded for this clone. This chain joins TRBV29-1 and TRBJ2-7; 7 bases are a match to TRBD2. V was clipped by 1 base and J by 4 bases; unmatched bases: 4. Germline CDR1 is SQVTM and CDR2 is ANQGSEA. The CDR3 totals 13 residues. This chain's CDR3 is CSVEAREGYEQYF. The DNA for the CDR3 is TGCAGCGTTGAAGCCAGGGAGGGATACGAGCAGTACTTC.

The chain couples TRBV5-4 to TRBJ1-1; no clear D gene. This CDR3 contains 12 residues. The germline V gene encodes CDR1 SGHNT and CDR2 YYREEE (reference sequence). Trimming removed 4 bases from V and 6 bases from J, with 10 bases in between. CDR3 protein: CASSQDAAEAFF. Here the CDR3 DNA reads TGTGCCAGCAGCCAAGACGCGGCTGAAGCTTTCTTT.

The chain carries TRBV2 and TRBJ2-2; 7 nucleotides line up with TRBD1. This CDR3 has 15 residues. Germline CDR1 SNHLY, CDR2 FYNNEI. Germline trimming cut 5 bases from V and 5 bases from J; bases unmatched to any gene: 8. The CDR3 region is CASSLGQAATGELFF. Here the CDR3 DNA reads TGTGCCAGCAGTCTTGGACAGGCAGCAACCGGGGAGCTGTTTTTT.

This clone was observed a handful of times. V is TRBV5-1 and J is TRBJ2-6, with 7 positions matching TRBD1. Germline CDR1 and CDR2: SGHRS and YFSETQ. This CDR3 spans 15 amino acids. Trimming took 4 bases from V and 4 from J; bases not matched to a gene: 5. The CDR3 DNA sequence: TGCGCCAGCAGCGTGACAGGGCGCGGGGCCAACGTCCTGACTTTC. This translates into CASSVTGRGANVLTF.

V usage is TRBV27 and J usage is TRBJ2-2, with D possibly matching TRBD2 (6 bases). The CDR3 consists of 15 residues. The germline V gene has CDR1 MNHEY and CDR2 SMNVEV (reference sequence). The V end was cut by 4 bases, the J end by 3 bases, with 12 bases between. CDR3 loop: CASSYGRGYTGELFF. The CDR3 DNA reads TGTGCCAGCAGTTACGGGAGAGGCTACACCGGGGAGCTGTTTTTT.

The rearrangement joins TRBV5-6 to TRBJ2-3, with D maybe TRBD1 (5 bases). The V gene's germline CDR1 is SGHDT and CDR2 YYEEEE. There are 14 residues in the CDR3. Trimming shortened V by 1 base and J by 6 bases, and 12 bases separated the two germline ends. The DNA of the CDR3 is TGTGCCAGCAGCTTGCGCAGGGCTCGGGATACGCAGTATTTT. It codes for CASSLRRARDTQYF.

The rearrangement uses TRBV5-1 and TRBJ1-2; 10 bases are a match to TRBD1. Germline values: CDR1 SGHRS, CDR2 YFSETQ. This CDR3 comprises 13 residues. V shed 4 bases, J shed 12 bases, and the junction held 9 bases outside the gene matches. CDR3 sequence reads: CASSAGQGEVNTF. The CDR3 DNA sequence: TGCGCCAGCAGCGCCGGACAGGGGGAGGTCAACACCTTC. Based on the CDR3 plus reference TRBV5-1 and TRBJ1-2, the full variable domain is KAGVTQTPRYLIKTRGQQVTLSCSPISGHRSVSWYQQTPGQGLQFLFEYFSETQRNKGNFPGRFSGRQFSNSRSEMNVSTLELGDSALYLCASSAGQGEVNTFGSGTRLTVV.

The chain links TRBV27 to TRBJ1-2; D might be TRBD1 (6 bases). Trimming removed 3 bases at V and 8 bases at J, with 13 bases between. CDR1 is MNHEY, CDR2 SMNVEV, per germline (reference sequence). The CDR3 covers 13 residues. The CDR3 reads CASSFGGGRGYTF. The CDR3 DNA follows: TGTGCCAGCAGTTTTGGCGGGGGCAGGGGCTACACCTTC.

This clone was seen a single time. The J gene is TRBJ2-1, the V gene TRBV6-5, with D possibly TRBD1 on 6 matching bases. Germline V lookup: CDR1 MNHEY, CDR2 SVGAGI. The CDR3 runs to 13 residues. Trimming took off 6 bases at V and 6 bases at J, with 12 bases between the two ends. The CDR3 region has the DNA TGTGCCAGCAGAGGGACATACTCCAATGAGCAGTTCTTC. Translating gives CASRGTYSNEQFF.

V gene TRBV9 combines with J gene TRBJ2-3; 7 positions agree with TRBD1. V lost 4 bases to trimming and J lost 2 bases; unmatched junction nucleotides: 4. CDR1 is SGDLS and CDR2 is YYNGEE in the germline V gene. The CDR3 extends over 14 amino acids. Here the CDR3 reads CASSPGQTTDTQYF. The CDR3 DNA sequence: TGTGCCAGCAGCCCGGGACAGACCACAGATACGCAGTATTTT.

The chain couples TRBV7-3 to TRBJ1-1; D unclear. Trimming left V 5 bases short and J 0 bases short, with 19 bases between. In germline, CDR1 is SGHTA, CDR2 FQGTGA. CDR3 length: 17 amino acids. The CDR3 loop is CASSPLLREGMNTEAFF. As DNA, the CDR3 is TGTGCCAGCAGCCCCCTCCTGAGGGAGGGCATGAACACTGAAGCTTTCTTT.

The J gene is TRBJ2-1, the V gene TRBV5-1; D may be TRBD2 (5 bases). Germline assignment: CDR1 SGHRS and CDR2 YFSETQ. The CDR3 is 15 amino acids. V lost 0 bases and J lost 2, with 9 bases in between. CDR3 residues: CASSLAGYTYNEQFF. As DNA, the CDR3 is TGCGCCAGCAGCTTGGCGGGGTATACCTACAATGAGCAGTTCTTC.

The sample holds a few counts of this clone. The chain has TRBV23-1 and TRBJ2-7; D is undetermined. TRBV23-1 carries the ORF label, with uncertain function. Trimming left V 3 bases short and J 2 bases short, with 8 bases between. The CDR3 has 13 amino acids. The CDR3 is CASSHYRTYEQYF. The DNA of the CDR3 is TGCGCCAGCAGTCATTACAGAACCTACGAGCAGTACTTC.

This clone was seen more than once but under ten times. The CDR3 sequence is CASRWGQQETQYF. In DNA form, the CDR3 reads TGCGCCAGCAGATGGGGACAGCAAGAGACCCAGTACTTC. The rearrangement joins TRBV5-1 to TRBJ2-5, with 7 bases identical to TRBD1. V lost 5 bases, J lost 2 bases, and 3 bases stayed unmatched. Germline loops: CDR1 SGHRS, CDR2 YFSETQ. The CDR3 extends over 13 amino acids.

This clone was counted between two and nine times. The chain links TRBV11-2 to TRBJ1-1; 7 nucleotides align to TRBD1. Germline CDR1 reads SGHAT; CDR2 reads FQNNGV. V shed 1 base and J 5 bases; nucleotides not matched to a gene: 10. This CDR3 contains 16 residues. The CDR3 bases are TGTGCCAGCAGCTTAGTCAGGGGGGCGCGTCGGACTGAAGCTTTCTTT. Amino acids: CASSLVRGARRTEAFF.

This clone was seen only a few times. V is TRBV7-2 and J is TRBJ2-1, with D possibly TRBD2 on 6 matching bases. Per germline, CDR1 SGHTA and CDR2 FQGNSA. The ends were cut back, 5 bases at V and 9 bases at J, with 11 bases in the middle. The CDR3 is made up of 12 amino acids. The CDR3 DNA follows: TGTGCCAGCAGCCCCTACGGGGGTGAGCAGTTCTTC. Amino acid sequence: CASSPYGGEQFF.

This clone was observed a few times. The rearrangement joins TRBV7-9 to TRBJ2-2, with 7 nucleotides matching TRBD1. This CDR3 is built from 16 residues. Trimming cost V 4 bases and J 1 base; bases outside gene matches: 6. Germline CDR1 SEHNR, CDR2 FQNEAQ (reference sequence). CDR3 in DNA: TGTGCCAGCAGCTCAATGACAGGGTTGAACACCGGGGAGCTGTTTTTT. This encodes CASSSMTGLNTGELFF.

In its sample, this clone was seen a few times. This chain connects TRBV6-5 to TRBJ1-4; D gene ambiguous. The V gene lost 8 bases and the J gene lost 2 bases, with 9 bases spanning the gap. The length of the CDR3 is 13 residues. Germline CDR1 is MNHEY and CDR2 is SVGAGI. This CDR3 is CASGKRTNEKLFF. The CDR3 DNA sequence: TGTGCCAGCGGAAAGAGGACTAATGAAAAACTGTTTTTT.

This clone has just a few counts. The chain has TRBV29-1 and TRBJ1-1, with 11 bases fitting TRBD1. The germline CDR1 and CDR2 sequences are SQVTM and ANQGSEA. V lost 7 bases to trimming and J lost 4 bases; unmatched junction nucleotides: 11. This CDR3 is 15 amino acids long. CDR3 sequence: CSAKIGQGAGTEAFF. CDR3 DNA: TGCAGCGCGAAAATAGGACAGGGGGCAGGCACTGAAGCTTTCTTT.

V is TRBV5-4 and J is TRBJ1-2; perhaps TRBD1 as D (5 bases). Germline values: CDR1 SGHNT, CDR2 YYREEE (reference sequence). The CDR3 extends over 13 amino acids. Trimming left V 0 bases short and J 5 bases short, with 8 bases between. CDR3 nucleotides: TGTGCCAGCAGCTTGGAGACAGCTTATGGCTACACCTTC. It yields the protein CASSLETAYGYTF.

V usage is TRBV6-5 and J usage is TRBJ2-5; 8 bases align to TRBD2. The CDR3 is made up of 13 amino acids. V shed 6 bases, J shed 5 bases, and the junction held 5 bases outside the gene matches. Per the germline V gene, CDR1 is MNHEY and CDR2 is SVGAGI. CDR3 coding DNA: TGTGCCAGCAGATCGACTAGCGCGGAGACCCAGTACTTC. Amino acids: CASRSTSAETQYF.

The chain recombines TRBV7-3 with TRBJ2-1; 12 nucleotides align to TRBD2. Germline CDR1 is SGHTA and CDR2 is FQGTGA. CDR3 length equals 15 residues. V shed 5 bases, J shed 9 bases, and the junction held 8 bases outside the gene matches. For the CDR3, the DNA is TGTGCCAGCAGCAGACTAGCGGGAGAGGTTGGTGAGCAGTTCTTC. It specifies CASSRLAGEVGEQFF.

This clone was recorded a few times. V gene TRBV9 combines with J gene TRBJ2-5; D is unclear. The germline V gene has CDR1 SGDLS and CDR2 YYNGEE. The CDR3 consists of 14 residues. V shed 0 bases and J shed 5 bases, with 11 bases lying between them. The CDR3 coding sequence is TGTGCCAGCAGCGTAGGGTCGTACATGGAGACCCAGTACTTC. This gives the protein CASSVGSYMETQYF.

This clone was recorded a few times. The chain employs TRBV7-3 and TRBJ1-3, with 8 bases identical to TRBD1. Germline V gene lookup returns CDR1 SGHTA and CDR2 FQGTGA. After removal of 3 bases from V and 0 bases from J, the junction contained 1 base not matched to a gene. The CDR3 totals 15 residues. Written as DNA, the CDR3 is TGTGCCAGCAGCTTGGACAGGGACTCTGGAAACACCATATATTTT. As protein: CASSLDRDSGNTIYF.

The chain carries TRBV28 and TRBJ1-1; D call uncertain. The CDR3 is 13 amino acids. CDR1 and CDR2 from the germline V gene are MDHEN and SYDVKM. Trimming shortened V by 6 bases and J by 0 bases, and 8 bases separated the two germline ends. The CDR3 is CASRTTLNTEAFF. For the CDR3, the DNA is TGTGCCAGCAGAACAACGCTGAACACTGAAGCTTTCTTT.